This T cell receptor (beta chain) is from a study of T cell repertoires in cytomegalovirus infection. V dropped 5 bases and J dropped 0 bases, with 11 bases sitting between them. The germline CDR1 and CDR2 sequences are MNHEY and SVGAGI. The CDR3 loop spans 15 amino acids. Note on this clonotype: Antigen unknown.

One entry per CDR3 protein results from TCRdb running MiXCR on the reads. In the table there are about 570,000 distinct CDR3 sequences, approximately 40% of which are singletons. The chain couples TRBV6-5 to TRBJ2-4; D gene unclear. The source of this sequence is a human donor in good health (CMV status not recorded). Some clones in this sample may be carry-over from other donors' samples. The sample in question was cultured PBMCs, obtained from culture after CMV antigen stimulation. The CDR3 reads CASSESAVAKNIQYF. As DNA, the CDR3 is TGTGCCAGCAGTGAGTCGGCGGTAGCCAAAAACATTCAGTACTTC.